The source of this T cell receptor (beta chain) is a study of technical replicates of blood from several donors. Sequenced by immunoSEQ multiplex PCR; TCRdb stores in-frame clones only, minus some. This sample carries 15,000 to 20,000 clones, over 75% of them seen once, and the ten largest clones take around 12%. V dropped 6 bases and J dropped 2 bases, with 14 bases sitting between them. The CDR3 totals 14 residues. CDR1 is MNHEY, CDR2 SMNVEV, per germline (reference sequence). What was sequenced was PBMCs. The sequence derives from a human donor in good health. The chain recombines TRBV27 with TRBJ2-7; D not certain. The CDR3 DNA sequence: TGTGCCAGCAGCCCTAGGTTGCACGCCTACGAGCAGTACTTC. This codes for CASSPRLHAYEQYF.